Reported below is one T cell receptor (beta chain). Germline V gene sequence: CDR1 LNHNV, CDR2 YYDKDF (reference sequence). The V end was cut by 0 bases, the J end by 1 base, with 11 bases between. The CDR3 runs 16 residues. Sequencing used immunoSEQ multiplex PCR; TCRdb keeps in-frame clones, though not all of them. The sample contains roughly 520,000 clones, 95% to 96% of which appear only once. The sample belongs to a study of shared clonotypes between healthy human individuals. This clonotype was obtained from a young woman in good health. Source material: naive CD4+ T cells sorted from blood. Subset here: CD45RA+ positively selected. V and J are TRBV15 and TRBJ2-3; D possibly corresponds to TRBD2 (6 bases). Here the CDR3 reads CATSRDRASGTDTQYF. In nucleotides, the CDR3 is TGTGCCACCAGCAGAGATCGGGCTAGCGGCACAGATACGCAGTATTTT. The whole variable domain, remainder taken from reference TRBV15 and TRBJ2-3, is DAMVIQNPRYQVTQFGKPVTLSCSQTLNHNVMYWYQQKSSQAPKLLFHYYDKDFNNEADTPDNFQSRRPNTSFCFLDIRSPGLGDTAMYLCATSRDRASGTDTQYFGPGTRLTVL.